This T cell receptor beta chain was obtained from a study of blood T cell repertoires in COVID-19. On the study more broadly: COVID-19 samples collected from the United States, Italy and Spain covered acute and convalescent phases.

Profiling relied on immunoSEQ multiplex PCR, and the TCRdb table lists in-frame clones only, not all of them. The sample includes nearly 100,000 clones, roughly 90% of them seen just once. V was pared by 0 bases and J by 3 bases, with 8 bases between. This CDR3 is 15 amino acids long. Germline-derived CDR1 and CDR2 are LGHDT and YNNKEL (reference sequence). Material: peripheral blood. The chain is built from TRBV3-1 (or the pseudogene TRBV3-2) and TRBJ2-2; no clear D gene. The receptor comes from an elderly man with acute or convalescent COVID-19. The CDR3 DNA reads TGTGCCAGCAGCCAAGACCCACGAGACACCGGGGAGCTGTTTTTT. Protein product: CASSQDPRDTGELFF.